This TCR beta chain comes out of a study of blood T cell repertoires in COVID-19. About the study: COVID-19 samples, acute and convalescent, were from the United States, Italy and Spain. Sources were T cells, B-cell-depleted T cells, or PBMCs; the material itself was cDNA or gDNA.

Seattle's enrolled individuals joined amid active infection and were then monitored longitudinally. As originally analysed: Reference gene primer amplification in the assay estimated nucleated cell counts. Some clones are missing from TCRdb's copy, which holds only in-frame ones; the method was immunoSEQ multiplex PCR. The V and J calls and clone size were taken over from that table, and D and trimming were inferred from the DNA. The table has about 87,000 clones, roughly 88% seen once; the top ten hold approximately 3%. The sample consisted of peripheral blood. This clonotype originated in a woman over 75 with COVID-19, enrolled during active disease.

CDR3 nucleotide sequence: TGTGCCAGCAGAGGACAGGTGGGGTACGAGCAGTACTTC. Translating gives CASRGQVGYEQYF. The chain couples TRBV6-5 to TRBJ2-7; 7 positions match TRBD1. V lost 6 bases and J lost 4; bases outside the gene matches: 6. This CDR3 is 13 amino acids long. CDR1 and CDR2 from the germline V gene are MNHEY and SVGAGI.